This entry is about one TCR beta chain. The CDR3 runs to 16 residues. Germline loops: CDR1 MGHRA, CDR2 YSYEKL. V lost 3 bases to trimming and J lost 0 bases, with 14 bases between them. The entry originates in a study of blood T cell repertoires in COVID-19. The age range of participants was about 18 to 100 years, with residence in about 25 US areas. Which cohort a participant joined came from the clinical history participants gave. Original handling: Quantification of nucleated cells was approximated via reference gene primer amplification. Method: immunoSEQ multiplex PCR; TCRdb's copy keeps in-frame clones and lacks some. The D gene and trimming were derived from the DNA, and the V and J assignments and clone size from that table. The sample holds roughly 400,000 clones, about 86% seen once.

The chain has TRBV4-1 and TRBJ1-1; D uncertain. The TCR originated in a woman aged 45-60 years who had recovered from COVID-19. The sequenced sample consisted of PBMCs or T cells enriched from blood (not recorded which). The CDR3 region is CASSHYGGSMNTEAFF. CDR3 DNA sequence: TGCGCCAGCAGCCATTACGGAGGGTCAATGAACACTGAAGCTTTCTTT.